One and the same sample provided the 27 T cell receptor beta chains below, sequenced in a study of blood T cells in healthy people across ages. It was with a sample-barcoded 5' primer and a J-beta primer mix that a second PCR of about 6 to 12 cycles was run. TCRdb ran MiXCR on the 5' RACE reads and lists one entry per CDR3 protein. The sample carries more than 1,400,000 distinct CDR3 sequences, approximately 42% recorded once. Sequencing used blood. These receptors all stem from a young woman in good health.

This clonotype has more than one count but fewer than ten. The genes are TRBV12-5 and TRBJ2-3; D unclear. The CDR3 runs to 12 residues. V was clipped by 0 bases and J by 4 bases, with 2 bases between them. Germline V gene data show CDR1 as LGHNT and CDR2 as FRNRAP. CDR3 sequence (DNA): TGTGCTAGTGGTTTGGTTCCAGATACGCAGTATTTT. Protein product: CASGLVPDTQYF.

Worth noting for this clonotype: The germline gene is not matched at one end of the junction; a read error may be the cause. The CDR3 region is CAIRGDQANNSLLHF. The CDR3 nucleotides are TGTGCCATCAGGGGGGACCAAGCGAATAATTCACTCCTCCACTTT. The V and J genes are TRBV10-3 and TRBJ1-6, with a tentative D call TRBD1 (5 bases). In germline, CDR1 is ENHRY, CDR2 SYGVKD. The CDR3 spans 15 residues.

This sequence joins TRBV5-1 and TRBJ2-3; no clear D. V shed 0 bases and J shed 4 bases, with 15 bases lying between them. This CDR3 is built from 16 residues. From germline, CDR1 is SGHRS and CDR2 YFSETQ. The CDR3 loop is CASSLGRQDGADTQYF. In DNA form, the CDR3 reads TGCGCCAGCAGCTTGGGGCGGCAAGACGGCGCAGATACGCAGTATTTT.

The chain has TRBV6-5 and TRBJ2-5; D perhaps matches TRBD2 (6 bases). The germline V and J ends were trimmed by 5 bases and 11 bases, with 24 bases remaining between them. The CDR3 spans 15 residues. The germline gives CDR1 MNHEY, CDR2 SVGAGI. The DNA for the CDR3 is TGTGCCAGCAGTACTTCCGGGGGAACCTACAATGAGCAGTACTTC. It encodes CASSTSGGTYNEQYF.

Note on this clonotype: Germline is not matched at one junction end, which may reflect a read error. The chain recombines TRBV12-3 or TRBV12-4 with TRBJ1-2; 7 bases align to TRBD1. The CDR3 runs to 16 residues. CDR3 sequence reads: CVSSFGRDRPTYGYTF. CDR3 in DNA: TGTGTCAGCAGTTTTGGCAGGGACAGACCAACCTATGGCTACACCTTC.

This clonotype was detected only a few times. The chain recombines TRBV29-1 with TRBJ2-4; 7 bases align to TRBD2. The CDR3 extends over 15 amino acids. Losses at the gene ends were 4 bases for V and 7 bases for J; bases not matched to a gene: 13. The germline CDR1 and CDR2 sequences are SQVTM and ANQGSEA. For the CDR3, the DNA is TGCAGCGTTGCATCCAGACTAGCAGAGTGGAACATTCAGTACTTC. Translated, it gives CSVASRLAEWNIQYF.

In nucleotides, the CDR3 is TGTGCCAGCAGTTACCGTTCCGAGCAGTACTTC. It translates to CASSYRSEQYF. This rearrangement joins TRBV27 to TRBJ2-5; D remains unclear. The DNA matches TRBJ2-7 better at its end, which makes the J call doubtful. This CDR3 is built from 11 residues. Per germline, CDR1 MNHEY and CDR2 SMNVEV (reference sequence).

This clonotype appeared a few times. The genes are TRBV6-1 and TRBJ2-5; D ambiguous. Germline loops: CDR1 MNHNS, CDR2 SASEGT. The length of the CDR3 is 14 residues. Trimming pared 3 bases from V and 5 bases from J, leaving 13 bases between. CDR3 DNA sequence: TGTGCCAGCAGTGAGTCCGGACCAAGGGAGACCCAGTACTTC. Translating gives CASSESGPRETQYF.

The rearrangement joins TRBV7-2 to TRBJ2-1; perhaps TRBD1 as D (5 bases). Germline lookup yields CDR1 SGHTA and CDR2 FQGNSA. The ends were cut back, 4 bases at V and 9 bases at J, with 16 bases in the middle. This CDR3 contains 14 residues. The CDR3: CASSSLRGLGEQFF. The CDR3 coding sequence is TGTGCCAGCAGCTCCTTAAGGGGTTTGGGTGAGCAGTTCTTC. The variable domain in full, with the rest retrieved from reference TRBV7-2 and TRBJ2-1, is GAGVSQSPSNKVTEKGKDVELRCDPISGHTALYWYRQSLGQGLEFLIYFQGNSAPDKSGLPSDRFSAERTGGSVSTLTIQRTQQEDSAVYLCASSSLRGLGEQFFGPGTRLTVL.

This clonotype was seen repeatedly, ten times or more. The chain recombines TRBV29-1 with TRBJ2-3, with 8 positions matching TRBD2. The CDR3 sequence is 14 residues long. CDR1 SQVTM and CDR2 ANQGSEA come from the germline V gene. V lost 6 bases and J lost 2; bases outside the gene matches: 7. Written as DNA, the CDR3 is TGCAGCGTGCCCACAGCGGGGGTCACAGATACGCAGTATTTT. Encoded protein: CSVPTAGVTDTQYF.

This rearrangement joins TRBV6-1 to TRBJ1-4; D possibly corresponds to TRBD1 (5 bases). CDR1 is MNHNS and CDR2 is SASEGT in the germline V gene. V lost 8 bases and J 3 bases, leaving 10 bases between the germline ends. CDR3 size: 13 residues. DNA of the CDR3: TGTGCCAGCTTAGGGGCGGCTAATGAAAAACTGTTTTTT. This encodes CASLGAANEKLFF.

The CDR3 loop reads CASSFTRGNGNEQFF. The CDR3 bases are TGTGCCAGCAGCTTCACTAGGGGAAATGGCAATGAGCAGTTCTTC. The V and J genes are TRBV7-9 and TRBJ2-1; D possibly uses TRBD1 or TRBD2 (5 bases each). CDR1 SEHNR and CDR2 FQNEAQ come from the germline V gene (reference sequence). Trimming pared 3 bases from V and 6 bases from J, leaving 15 bases between. There are 15 residues in the CDR3.

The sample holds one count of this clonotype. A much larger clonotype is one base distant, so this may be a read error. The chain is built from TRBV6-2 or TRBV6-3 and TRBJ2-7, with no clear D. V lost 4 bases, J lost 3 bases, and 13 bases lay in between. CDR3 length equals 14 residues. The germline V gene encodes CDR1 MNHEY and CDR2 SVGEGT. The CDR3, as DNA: TGTGCCAGCAGTTCCCGGAACAATGGCTACGAGCAGTACTTC. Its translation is CASSSRNNGYEQYF.

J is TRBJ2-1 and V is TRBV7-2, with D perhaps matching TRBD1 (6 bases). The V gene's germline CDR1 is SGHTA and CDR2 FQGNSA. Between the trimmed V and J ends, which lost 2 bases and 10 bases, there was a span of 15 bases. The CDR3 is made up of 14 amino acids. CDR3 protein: CASSLRQGLGEQFF. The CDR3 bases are TGTGCCAGCAGCTTACGGCAGGGGCTGGGAGAGCAGTTCTTC.

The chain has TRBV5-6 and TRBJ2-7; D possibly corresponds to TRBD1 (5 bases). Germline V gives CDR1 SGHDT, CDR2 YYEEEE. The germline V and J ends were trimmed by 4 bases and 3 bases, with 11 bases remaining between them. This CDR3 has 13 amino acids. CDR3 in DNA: TGTGCCAGCAGCCATGACAGTTACTACGAGCAGTACTTC. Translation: CASSHDSYYEQYF. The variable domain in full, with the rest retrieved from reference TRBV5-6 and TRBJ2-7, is DAGVTQSPTHLIKTRGQQVTLRCSPKSGHDTVSWYQQALGQGPQFIFQYYEEEERQRGNFPDRFSGHQFPNYSSELNVNALLLGDSALYLCASSHDSYYEQYFGPGTRLTVT.

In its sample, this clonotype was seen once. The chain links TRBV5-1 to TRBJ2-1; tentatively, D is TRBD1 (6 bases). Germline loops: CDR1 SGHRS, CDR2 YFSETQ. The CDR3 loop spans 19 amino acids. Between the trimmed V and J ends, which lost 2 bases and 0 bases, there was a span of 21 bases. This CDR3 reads CASSFGGQSPFSSYNEQFF. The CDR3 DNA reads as TGCGCCAGCAGCTTCGGAGGACAGTCTCCATTTAGCTCCTACAATGAGCAGTTCTTC.

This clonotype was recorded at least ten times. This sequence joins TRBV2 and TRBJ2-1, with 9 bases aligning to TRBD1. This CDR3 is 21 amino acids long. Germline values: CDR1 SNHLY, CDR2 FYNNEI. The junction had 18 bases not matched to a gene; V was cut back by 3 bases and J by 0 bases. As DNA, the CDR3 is TGTGCCAGCAGTGACTACCAAGGGGGGACAGGGAATTTTAGCTCCTACAATGAGCAGTTCTTC. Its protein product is CASSDYQGGTGNFSSYNEQFF.

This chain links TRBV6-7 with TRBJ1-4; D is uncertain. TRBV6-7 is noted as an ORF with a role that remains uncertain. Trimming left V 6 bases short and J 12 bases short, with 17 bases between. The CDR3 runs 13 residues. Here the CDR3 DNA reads TGTGCCAGCAGCCGCATTGTTGGACGTGAACTGTTTTTT. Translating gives CASSRIVGRELFF.

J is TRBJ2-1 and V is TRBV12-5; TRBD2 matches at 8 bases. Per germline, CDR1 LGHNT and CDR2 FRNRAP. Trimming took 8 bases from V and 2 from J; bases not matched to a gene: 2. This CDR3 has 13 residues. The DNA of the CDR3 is TGTGCTAGTCAGCGGGGGACCTACAATGAGCAGTTCTTC. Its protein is CASQRGTYNEQFF.

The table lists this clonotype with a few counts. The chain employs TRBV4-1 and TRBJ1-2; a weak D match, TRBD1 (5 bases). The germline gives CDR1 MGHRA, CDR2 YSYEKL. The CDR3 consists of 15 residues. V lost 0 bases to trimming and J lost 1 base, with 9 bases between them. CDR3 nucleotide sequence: TGCGCCAGCAGCCAAGACCCAGACAGTAACTATGGCTACACCTTC. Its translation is CASSQDPDSNYGYTF.

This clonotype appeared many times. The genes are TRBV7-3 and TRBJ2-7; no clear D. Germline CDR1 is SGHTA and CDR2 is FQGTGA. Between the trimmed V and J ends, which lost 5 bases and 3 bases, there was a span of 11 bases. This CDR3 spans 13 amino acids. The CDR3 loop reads CASSPSANYEQYF. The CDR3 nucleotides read TGTGCCAGCAGCCCTTCGGCAAACTACGAGCAGTACTTC. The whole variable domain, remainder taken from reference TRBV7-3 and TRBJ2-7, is GAGVSQTPSNKVTEKGKYVELRCDPISGHTALYWYRQSLGQGPEFLIYFQGTGAADDSGLPNDRFFAVRPEGSVSTLKIQRTERGDSAVYLCASSPSANYEQYFGPGTRLTVT.

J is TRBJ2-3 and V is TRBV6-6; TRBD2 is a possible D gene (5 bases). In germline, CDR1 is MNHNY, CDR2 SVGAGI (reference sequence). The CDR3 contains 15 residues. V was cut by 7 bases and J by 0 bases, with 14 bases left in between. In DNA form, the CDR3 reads TGTGCCAGCACCCCGAGCGGCTACAGCACAGATACGCAGTATTTT. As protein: CASTPSGYSTDTQYF.

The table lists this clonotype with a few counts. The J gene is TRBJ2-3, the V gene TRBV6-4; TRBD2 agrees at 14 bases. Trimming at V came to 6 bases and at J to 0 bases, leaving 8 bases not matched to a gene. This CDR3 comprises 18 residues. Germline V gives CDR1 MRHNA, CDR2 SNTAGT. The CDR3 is CASSPGTSGSLSTDTQYF. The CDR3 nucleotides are TGTGCCAGCAGCCCCGGGACTAGCGGGAGTTTAAGCACAGATACGCAGTATTTT.

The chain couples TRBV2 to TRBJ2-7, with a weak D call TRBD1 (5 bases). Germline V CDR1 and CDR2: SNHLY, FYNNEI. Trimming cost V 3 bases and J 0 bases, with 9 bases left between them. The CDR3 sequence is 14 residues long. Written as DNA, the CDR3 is TGTGCCAGCAGTGAGCCCAGGGACTCCTACGAGCAGTACTTC. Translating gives CASSEPRDSYEQYF.

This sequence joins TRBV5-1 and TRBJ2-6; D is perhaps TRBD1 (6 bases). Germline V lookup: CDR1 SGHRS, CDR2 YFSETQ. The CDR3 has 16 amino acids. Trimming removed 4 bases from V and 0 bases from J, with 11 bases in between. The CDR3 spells CASSPDRSSGANVLTF. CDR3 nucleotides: TGCGCCAGCAGCCCCGACAGGAGCTCTGGGGCCAACGTCCTGACTTTC.

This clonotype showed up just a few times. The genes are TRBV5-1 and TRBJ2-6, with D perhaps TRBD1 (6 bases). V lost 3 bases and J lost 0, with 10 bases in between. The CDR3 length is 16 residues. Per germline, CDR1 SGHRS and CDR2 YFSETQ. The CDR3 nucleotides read TGCGCCAGCAGCTCTGGACAGAACTCTGGGGCCAACGTCCTGACTTTC. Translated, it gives CASSSGQNSGANVLTF.

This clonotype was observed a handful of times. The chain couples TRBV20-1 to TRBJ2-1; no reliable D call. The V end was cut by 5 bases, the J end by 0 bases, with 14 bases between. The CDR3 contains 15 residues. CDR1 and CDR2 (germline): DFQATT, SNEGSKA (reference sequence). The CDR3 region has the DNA TGCAGTGCTTACTTAGTCTCCAGCTCCTACAATGAGCAGTTCTTC. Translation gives CSAYLVSSSYNEQFF.